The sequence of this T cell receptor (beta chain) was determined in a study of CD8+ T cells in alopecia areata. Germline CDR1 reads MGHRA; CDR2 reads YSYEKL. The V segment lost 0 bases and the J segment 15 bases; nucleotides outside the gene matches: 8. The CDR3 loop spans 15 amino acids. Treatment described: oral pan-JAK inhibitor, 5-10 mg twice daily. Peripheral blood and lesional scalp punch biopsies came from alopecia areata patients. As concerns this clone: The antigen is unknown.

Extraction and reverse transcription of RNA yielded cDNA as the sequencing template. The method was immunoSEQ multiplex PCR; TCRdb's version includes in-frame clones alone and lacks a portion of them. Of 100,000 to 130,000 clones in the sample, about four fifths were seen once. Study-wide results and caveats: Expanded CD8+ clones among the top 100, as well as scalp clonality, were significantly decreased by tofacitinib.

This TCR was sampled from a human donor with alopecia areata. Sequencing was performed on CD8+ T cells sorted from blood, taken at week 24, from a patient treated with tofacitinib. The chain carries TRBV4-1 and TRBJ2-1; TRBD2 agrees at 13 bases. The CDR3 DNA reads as TGCGCCAGCAGCCAAGATCGTACTAGCGGGGGGGCTTTGTTCTTC. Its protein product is CASSQDRTSGGALFF.